The subject of this entry is one T cell receptor beta chain. No antigen is known for it. No per-base quality is available; no much larger clone lies one base away. The cohort was made up of approximately 670 healthy bone marrow donors. At the time of sampling, every cohort member was nominally healthy, though immune exposures that went unrecorded were likely present. The donor tested CMV seropositive, placing the donor among the 289 seropositive members of the cohort. A peripheral blood sample was collected from each donor, and TCR beta sequencing was performed on peripheral blood mononuclear cells. The Qiagen DNeasy Blood Extraction Kit was used to extract genomic DNA from the blood cell samples. This sample stems from a study of cytomegalovirus exposure and HLA in healthy donors (dated by TCRdb to the late 2010s). In terms of the full investigation: An earlier analysis of roughly 570 of the donors reported over 250 Gb of sequence data and approximately 120 million unique TCR beta sequences obtained from about 180 million T cells. An early release that covered more than 550 HLA-typed donors contained about 300 gigabases of sequencing data and some 87 million unique TCR sequences. Of the roughly 430 genotyped donors, 65% to 90% fell in the genetic ancestry cluster associated with self-reported Caucasian donors. The aim of the study was to test whether cataloging public T cell receptors could identify signatures of past pathogen exposure. Using immunosequencing, the study profiled T cell repertoires from 500 to 800 subjects and related those repertoires to cytomegalovirus serostatus. Besides the first cohort of roughly 640 subjects, a separate validation cohort made up of about 120 different subjects was used. To predict cytomegalovirus infection status, the study brought together high-throughput TCR immunosequencing, statistical association of individual TCRs with disease status, and machine learning. To study patterns of TCR occurrence, a later analysis re-analyzed previously published TCR beta repertoires from 666 donors and added high-resolution HLA genotyping. Rather than drawing on any new phenotypic data, the later analysis identified candidate immune exposures from TCR beta sequences and the way those sequences occurred across donors. An earlier analysis of roughly 580 of the donors used high-throughput TCR beta sequencing to judge whether each TCR beta V gene segment behaved as functional or pseudogenic. Donor age, sex, ethnicity and CMV serostatus were collected together with the repertoire data. Genome-wide SNP genotypes for about 65% of the 666 donors were used in a later genetic analysis, which treated that subset as a discovery cohort. All discovery cohort repertoires had been generated on a single sequencing platform. Class I and class II HLA loci were covered by the typing at four-digit resolution. The number of donors typed differed by locus, with about 629-640 for A, B, C, DRB1 and DQB1, around 560 for DQA1, 600 to 610 for DPA1, and 400 to 490 for DPB1. Roughly five DR-DQ haplotypes were handled as single units for association and clustering because linkage in the cohort was strong. Among 300 to 450 genotyped donors of the cohort, an average of about 240,000 unique TCR beta nucleotide sequences were sequenced per donor, around 20% of them non-productive. On the study overall, not on this receptor specifically: A further reported finding was that TCR beta sequences accurately predicted the HLA-A and HLA-B alleles for most subjects in the first cohort. In an earlier analysis of 587 of the donors, most TCR beta V segments appeared in productive rearrangements about 87% or about 30% of the time, broadly matching IMGT annotations. Because counts were too low, under 20 rarely observed V segments, including chromosome 9 orphons, were left out of the earlier analysis of 587 of the donors. Specific HLA alleles were associated with around 18,000 TCR beta sequences at a false discovery rate of 0.05 in a later analysis. According to the authors, the approach could potentially be generalized to other disease states and immunological phenotypes. CMV serostatus was the only immune exposure information available for the cohort. Several of the top co-occurrence clusters appeared to be linked to parvovirus B19, influenza, CMV and Epstein-Barr virus, according to a later analysis. In a later analysis, HLA-associated TCR beta chains showed more clonal expansion and lower generation probabilities than non-associated chains that were equally common. Most CMV-associated TCR beta chains appeared to be HLA-restricted in a later analysis, and the HLA associations seemed to be driven largely by CMV exposure. Because HLA typing was unavailable for some donors at each locus, only the typed subset was used in association tests. While some public TCRs were present in many individuals, most TCR sequences turned up only very rarely across donors. The study gave a list of over 150 TCR beta chains associated with cytomegalovirus. In vitro tests confirmed that a few of the cytomegalovirus-associated TCR beta chains recognize cytomegalovirus antigens. Some IMGT-functional V segments, including TRBV6-2 and TRBV6-3, could not be distinguished by the 87-base-pair reads and were therefore excluded. Compared with the approximately 670-donor mean, donors in an Asian-associated ancestry cluster had fewer N-insertions in productive TCRs, according to a later genetic analysis. The presence/absence analyses assumed that sequencing depth was roughly uniform across donors, and that assumption may not be true. The classifier was reported to diagnose cytomegalovirus status with high specificity and sensitivity in both the original and validation cohorts. A later analysis found that TCR association rates varied across HLA loci, with DRB1 alleles showing the most associated TCRs and HLA-C alleles the fewest. This cohort had only TCR beta chains sequenced, and the lack of alpha or paired-chain data limited which features could be detected. V-gene and J-gene trimming of TCR beta chains was associated with a missense DCLRE1C variant in a later genetic analysis, and the association was replicated in an independent cohort. A cluster of highly shared sequence variants was judged likely to be a technical artifact of the sequencing pipeline. Strong co-occurrence of HLA alleles, especially DR and DQ, made assigning TCR associations to individual alleles difficult. Linkage disequilibrium might explain the correlated functional status among segregating V segments, but an unknown experimental factor could not be excluded.

CDR1 MNHEY and CDR2 SVGAGI are derived from the germline V gene. From cysteine to phenylalanine, the CDR3 is 16 amino acids long. The sequence is cut down to CDR3 DNA, 48 bases in frame from base 1. V is shortened by 4 bases, J by 3 bases, and the region joining them spans 19 bases. Libraries were constructed by the immunoSEQ multiplex PCR assay. For the multiplex PCR, a mixture combining 60 forward primers for TCR Vbeta segments and 13 reverse primers for TCR Jbeta segments was used. The CDR3 region of rearranged TCR beta genes was amplified from genomic DNA by a multiplex PCR assay. The amplified TCR beta libraries were sequenced on the Illumina HiSeq System as 87-base-pair reads. In the paper's pipeline: In a later analysis, tens of millions of unique TCR beta chains were counted across the approximately 640 repertoires, and approximately 9.9 million of these chains were shared by at least two donors. To remove PCR and sequencing errors, raw reads were error-corrected and collapsed into unique sequences using a nearest-neighbor algorithm that merged closely related sequences. Alignment of CDR3 sequences to IMGT reference sequences was used to assign V, D and J gene segments. Each retained sequence needed at least a six-nucleotide match to both a V gene segment and a J gene segment. Rearrangements were classified as productive when the CDR3 lacked stop codons and remained in frame with V and J, and all other rearrangements were classified as non-productive. CDR3 was defined according to IMGT convention as the region running from the second conserved V-encoded cysteine to the conserved J-encoded phenylalanine. The earlier analysis of more than 450 of the donors excluded sequences that lacked an unambiguous match to a single V gene segment. In an earlier analysis of more than 500 of the donors, a V segment was called functional when productive rearrangements were above 56.7%, and segregating when the standard deviation between donors exceeded 5%. To diagnose cytomegalovirus status from the catalog of TCR beta chain sequences, a statistical classification framework was built. A later analysis assigned V and J genes by comparing TCR nucleotide sequences with IMGT/GENE-DB human TR gene sequences. The TCRdist pipeline was used in a later analysis to assign CDR3 sequences and most-parsimonious VDJ recombination scenarios. In a later analysis, each TCR beta chain was defined by its CDR3 amino acid sequence together with its V-gene family, and reads lacking a unique V-gene family were excluded. A later analysis removed several hundred highly shared, low-generation-probability nucleotide sequences to deal with suspected cross-contamination and a sequencing artifact. For each public chain, a later analysis derived a clonal expansion index from normalized ranks of inferred template counts within each repertoire. In a later analysis, generation probabilities were computed using a VDJ recombination model fitted to out-of-frame rearrangements, and the results were checked against IGoR. A later analysis scored TCR-TCR, TCR-HLA and TCR-CMV co-occurrence with hypergeometric tests, applying a repertoire-size bias correction to TCR pairs. A later analysis estimated false discovery rates by permuting HLA or CMV assignments 20 times. In a later analysis, co-occurring TCRs were grouped using DBSCAN, with TCRdist sequence similarity added in when clustering inside HLA-allele-positive subsets. Repertoires with fewer than 30,000 or more than 120,000 public chains were left out of co-occurrence clustering, as were a handful of repertoires with anomalous nucleotide sharing. As stored in TCRdb, this immuneACCESS dataset retains in-frame rearrangements with V and J assigned. A fraction of the clones does not appear; measured against another copy, unresolved V genes explain less than half of the discrepancy, and the remainder lacks a known reason. The V and J calls and the clone size are those of that table, but D and trimming were determined from the DNA. This sample comprises some 150,000 clones, roughly 82% of them detected only once. The biggest ten clones account for under 8% of the sample.

The chain joins TRBV6-5 to TRBJ2-7; the D region possibly corresponds to TRBD2 (5 bases align). The origin of this receptor is a woman aged 50 to 60 in good health and CMV-seropositive. Sequenced input: PBMCs. The nucleotide sequence is TGTGCCAGCAGTTCCTTCGGACTCCTGAACCACTACGAGCAGTACTTC. Its amino acids are CASSSFGLLNHYEQYF.